Listed here is a single T cell receptor beta chain. This entry belongs to a study of control samples from healthy donors and cancer patients. The CDR3 is 14 residues long. Germline V gene data show CDR1 as MRHNA and CDR2 as SNTAGT. V gave up 9 bases and J gave up 0 bases, with 12 bases separating them. Sequencing was performed with immunoSEQ multiplex PCR; in TCRdb, only in-frame clones are kept and a portion is missing. The table shows about 160,000 clones, with approximately 90% occurring only once. The clonotype originates from a man aged 30 to 39 in good health. The rearrangement links TRBV6-4 to TRBJ2-1; a possible D gene is TRBD1 (6 bases). The sequenced sample was blood. CDR3 region: CASRQDTSYNEQFF. The CDR3 coding sequence is TGTGCCAGTAGACAGGACACCTCCTACAATGAGCAGTTCTTC.